This TCR beta chain came from a study of neurological immune-mediated disorders. Study conclusions and caveats: Phylogenetic grouping assigned the repertoires of 18 of 34 multiple sclerosis patients to a single related-CDR3 cluster, representing a possible signature. As far as clinical or MRI features were concerned, none was associated with the multiple sclerosis repertoire cluster. CDR3 amino acid sequences of expanded clones were not shared across subjects, a result suggesting private repertoires in all groups.

This clonotype has a count of ten or more. Its antigen remains unidentified. The V gene's germline CDR1 is MNHEY and CDR2 SVGAGI. The germline V and J ends were trimmed by 5 bases and 0 bases, with 14 bases remaining between them. The CDR3 sequence is 16 residues long. One entry per CDR3 protein, called by TCRdb with MiXCR from the 5' RACE reads. Of about 80,000 distinct CDR3 sequences listed, under 4.5% are singletons. Time point in this sample: longitudinal time-point 3. Source material: PBMCs. The TCR was taken from a woman aged 60-75 years with multiple sclerosis. This chain links TRBV6-5 with TRBJ2-1; possible D gene TRBD1, 6 bases. Written as DNA, the CDR3 is TGTGCCAGCAGTACCCGGACAGTCCTCTCCTACAATGAGCAGTTCTTC. Translating gives CASSTRTVLSYNEQFF.